Below, 2 T cell receptor beta chains from the same sample are listed, as sequenced in a study of molecular identifiers for immune sequencing clone quantification. TCRdb itself ran the PCR reads through MiXCR, one entry per CDR3 protein. Among about half a million distinct CDR3 sequences, 25% were seen once, and the ten largest hold roughly 0.77%. Sequencing input: naive CD8+ T cells from blood, with Jurkat cell RNA spiked in. Subset here: FACS-sorted CD8+CD4-CCR7+CD45RA+ naive T cells. Source of these receptors: a human donor in good health. Some libraries in this study had Jurkat cell RNA spiked in.

The chain is built from TRBV6-6 and TRBJ2-3; TRBD1 agrees at 7 bases. There are 15 residues in the CDR3. Germline V gene lookup returns CDR1 MNHNY and CDR2 SVGAGI (reference sequence). The V and J ends lost 6 bases and 3 bases, in that order; junction bases with no gene match: 9. The CDR3 sequence is CASSVRNRGTDTQYF. The CDR3 region has the DNA TGTGCCAGCAGCGTCCGGAACAGGGGTACAGATACGCAGTATTTT.

About this clonotype itself: A much more abundant neighbour one base away suggests this may be a read error. J is TRBJ2-2 and V is TRBV29-1; perhaps D is TRBD1 or TRBD2 (6 bases each). Deletions cut 4 bases from V and 1 base from J, with 13 bases between. This CDR3 comprises 15 residues. The germline V gene encodes CDR1 SQVTM and CDR2 ANQGSEA. The CDR3 loop reads CSVGGGGVNTGELFF. The CDR3 nucleotides are TGCAGCGTTGGTGGGGGCGGGGTGAACACCGGGGAGCTGTTTTTT.